The rows below give T cell receptor beta chains drawn from one sample of a study of human T cells and chemical hapten exposure. Each CDR3 protein is one row after TCRdb ran MiXCR on the RACE reads. This table has 60,000 to 70,000 distinct CDR3 sequences, roughly 11% appearing once. The material sequenced was whole blood, taken in connection with sensitization to the hapten diphenylcyclopropenone (DPC). The receptors were sampled from a woman between 45 and 65 years old with alopecia areata. Some clones in this sample may be carry-over from other donors' samples. The conserved cysteine and the conserved F or W are not part of the CDR3 here.

TRBV11-1,TRBJ2-7,ASSQGRSSYEQY
TRBV5-4,TRBJ2-3,ASSVTDTQY
TRBV29-1,TRBJ2-1,SVELGRVEQF
TRBV4-2,TRBJ2-7,ASSQDPPFQY
TRBV29-1,TRBJ2-6,SVVKAGANVLT
TRBV20-1,TRBJ2-5,SAGRRTAQETQY
TRBV6-1,TRBJ1-5,ASSVTGIGVNQPQH
TRBV6-2/TRBV6-3,TRBJ2-5,ASNLPGTGAETQY
TRBV15,TRBJ2-7,ATSRDTYEQY
TRBV29-1,TRBJ2-3,SVGTSGLDTQY
TRBV4-3,TRBJ1-3,ASSQDIVGFSDRASGNTIY
TRBV6-2/TRBV6-3,TRBJ2-7,ASTPGGVGAYEQY
TRBV6-5,TRBJ2-1,ASRSPGTSYYEQF
TRBV7-6,TRBJ1-2,ASSLGAGHGYT
TRBV29-1,TRBJ2-3,SGLYASGITDTQY
TRBV15,TRBJ1-5,ATSNGMTGFHNQPQH
TRBV12-3/TRBV12-4,TRBJ1-4,ASSRTVEKLF
TRBV5-4,TRBJ1-3,ASHGGGQLSGNTIY
TRBV29-1,TRBJ1-6,SPGQGRPYNSPLH